This T cell receptor beta chain derives from a study of monozygotic twins with cystic fibrosis. Study observations and caveats: In 13 of 16 pairs, V gene usage was closest to the co-twin's. Median Simpson clonality of approximately 0.009 suggested naive T cells predominated. In this small cohort, shared CDR3 numbers showed no association with age, concordance or disease severity.

Generated by immunoSEQ multiplex PCR, the TCRdb table keeps only in-frame clones and is missing some. The sample lists 30,000 to 35,000 clones, roughly 96% occurring once. A word on this clone: Its target is not known.

Sequencing was carried out using blood. This TCR was recovered from a girl aged 2-9 years with cystic fibrosis.

CDR3 loop: CASSLSTRGAYEQYF. The CDR3 DNA follows: TGTGCCAGCAGTTTATCGACCCGTGGGGCCTACGAGCAGTACTTC. The chain has TRBV28 and TRBJ2-7, with unresolved D. The CDR3 is made up of 15 amino acids. Germline CDR1 is MDHEN and CDR2 is SYDVKM. The V end was cut by 1 base, the J end by 2 bases, with 12 bases between.